A selection of T cell receptor beta chains follows, all from one sample in a study of cytomegalovirus exposure and HLA in healthy donors. Clones were read by immunoSEQ multiplex PCR, and TCRdb kept only the in-frame ones, dropping some. The table lists 75,000 to 100,000 clones, 76% of them singletons. The sample was PBMCs. These receptors were taken from a woman aged 60-75 years in good health and CMV-seropositive. Both conserved end residues are part of each CDR3. Each record gives: V gene, clone size, J gene, D gene, CDR3 DNA, CDR3 protein. A D gene is named only where the DNA matches it firmly. For some rows the clone size is stated as once, few or many, or as a class when expanded; others skip it.

>TRBV5-6|-|TRBJ1-2|-
TGTGCCAGCAGCTTGGCTCAGGGGAGTGGCTACACCTTC
CASSLAQGSGYTF
>TRBV15|-|TRBJ2-1|-
TGTGCCACCAGCAGAGGCGCTTACTACTCCTACAATGAGCAGTTCTTC
CATSRGAYYSYNEQFF
>TRBV10-1|-|TRBJ2-1|TRBD1
TGCGCCAGCAGTCAGGACAGGGGGAATGAGCAGTTCTTC
CASSQDRGNEQFF
>TRBV4-1|-|TRBJ1-2|-
TGCGCCAGCAGCCAGACCGGGACTACTTCCTTTGGCTACACCTTC
CASSQTGTTSFGYTF
>TRBV2|-|TRBJ2-3|TRBD1
TGTGCCAGCAGTGATCAGGGGGCGAGCACAGATACGCAGTATTTT
CASSDQGASTDTQYF
>TRBV10-3|-|TRBJ2-1|TRBD1
TGTGCCATCGTAAACACGGACAGGGCTCACTACAATGAGCAGTTCTTC
CAIVNTDRAHYNEQFF
>TRBV19|-|TRBJ2-7|TRBD2
TGTGCCAGTAGTATGACTAGCGGGATCTCCGAGCAGTACTTC
CASSMTSGISEQYF
>TRBV7-2|-|TRBJ2-1|-
TGTGCCAGCAGCTTAGTTGGCCCCTACAATGAGCAGTTCTTC
CASSLVGPYNEQFF
>TRBV2|-|TRBJ1-2|-
TGTGCCAGCTCCCGGGGAATCTCTGGCTACACCTTC
CASSRGISGYTF
>TRBV6-5|-|TRBJ2-5|-
TGTGCCAGCAGTTACAATCGGGGTTCGAGAGAGACCCAGTACTTC
CASSYNRGSRETQYF
>TRBV19|-|TRBJ2-7|TRBD1
TGTGCCAGTAGAACCTCAGGGGGCGGAGTCTACGAGCAGTACTTC
CASRTSGGGVYEQYF
>TRBV28|-|TRBJ2-1|-
TGTGCCAGCAGTTTAGTCGGCAATGAGCAGTTCTTC
CASSLVGNEQFF
>TRBV5-4|once|TRBJ2-1|-
TGTGCCAGCAGCTTGCGGGGGTACAATGAGCAGTTCTTC
CASSLRGYNEQFF
>TRBV6-1|-|TRBJ1-5|-
TGTGCCAGCAGTGACAGGGAAATTTCTCGGCCCCAGCATTTT
CASSDREISRPQHF
>TRBV30|-|TRBJ2-5|TRBD2
TGTGCCTGGAGTGTGGGTCGCCGAGCGGGACAAGAGACCCAGTACTTC
CAWSVGRRAGQETQYF
>TRBV28|few|TRBJ2-7|TRBD2
TGTGCCACATCCGGTCGGAGACTAGCGGGGGCCTACGAGCAGTACTTC
CATSGRRLAGAYEQYF
>TRBV28|-|TRBJ1-1|-
TGTGCCAGCACCCCCCATACTGACTTCGAAGCTTTCTTT
CASTPHTDFEAFF
>TRBV7-3|-|TRBJ2-1|TRBD2
TGTGCCAGCAGCCTTTCTAGCGGCCTTAGCGAGCAGTTCTTC
CASSLSSGLSEQFF
>TRBV29-1|-|TRBJ2-5|-
TGCAGCGTCCATCAATCGGGGGAGACCCAGTACTTC
CSVHQSGETQYF
>TRBV5-1|-|TRBJ1-2|TRBD1
TGCGCCAGCAGCCTAGGACAGGGACGATCCTATGGCTACACCTTC
CASSLGQGRSYGYTF
>TRBV7-3|-|TRBJ2-6|TRBD2
TGTGCCAGCAGCTTAAATTCGCTAGCGGGAGGGCCTTATGGGGCCAACGTCCTGACTTTC
CASSLNSLAGGPYGANVLTF
>TRBV19|-|TRBJ1-5|TRBD1
TGTGCCAGTAGTATAGACGGACAGGGCATTCAGCCCCAGCATTTT
CASSIDGQGIQPQHF
>TRBV9|-|TRBJ1-6|TRBD1
TGTGCCAGCAGCTCTCGTCTAGGGACAGGCGGCTCACCCCTCCACTTT
CASSSRLGTGGSPLHF
>TRBV6-5|few|TRBJ2-3|TRBD2
TGTGCCAGCCGGACTAGCGGGAGTGAAGATACGCAGTATTTT
CASRTSGSEDTQYF
>TRBV6-1|-|TRBJ2-1|TRBD1
TGTGCCAGCAGTCGGGACAGGGACCTTCACAATGAGCAGTTCTTC
CASSRDRDLHNEQFF
>TRBV5-8|-|TRBJ2-1|TRBD2
TGTGCCAGCAGCTTGGGGAGGGGACTAGCGAGACCCTACAATGAGCAGTTCTTC
CASSLGRGLARPYNEQFF
>TRBV29-1|-|TRBJ2-1|TRBD2
TGCAGCGTTGAAGATGCCCCCGGACTAGTGAAGGAGCAGTTCTTC
CSVEDAPGLVKEQFF
>TRBV6-5|-|TRBJ2-3|-
TGTGCCAGCAGTTACGGGCTAGCGTTGAGCACAGATACGCAGTATTTT
CASSYGLALSTDTQYF
>TRBV5-4|-|TRBJ2-3|TRBD2
TGTGCCAGCAGCTTGGTTCTAGCGGGTGTAGATACGCAGTATTTT
CASSLVLAGVDTQYF
>TRBV19|-|TRBJ2-7|-
TGTGCCAGTAGTATTCTCCCGGCCAGCGGCCTCTACGAGCAGTACTTC
CASSILPASGLYEQYF
>TRBV5-4|-|TRBJ1-2|TRBD1
TGTGCCAGCAGCTCGACAGGGTCCTATGGCTACACCTTC
CASSSTGSYGYTF
>TRBV5-4|-|TRBJ2-2|-
TGTGCCAGCAGCTACCCCGGACAGTCTCAGAACACCGGGGAGCTGTTTTTT
CASSYPGQSQNTGELFF
>TRBV2|-|TRBJ2-6|-
TGTGCCAGCGGGGGGAGGTCTGGGGCCAACGTCCTGACTTTC
CASGGRSGANVLTF
>TRBV4-1|-|TRBJ2-1|TRBD2
TGCGCCAGCAGCCAAGATCTAGCGGGAGGGCGCTCCCCCTACAATGAGCAGTTCTTC
CASSQDLAGGRSPYNEQFF
>TRBV5-6|-|TRBJ2-1|TRBD2
TGTGCCAGCACTGGGGGGGTTTCGAGGGATGAGCAGTTCTTC
CASTGGVSRDEQFF
>TRBV19|-|TRBJ1-5|-
TGTGCCAGTAGTATGGGAGATCAGCCCCAGCATTTT
CASSMGDQPQHF
>TRBV4-1|-|TRBJ2-7|TRBD2
TGCGCCAGCAGCCAAGATGGGACTAGCTACGAGCAGTACTTC
CASSQDGTSYEQYF
>TRBV11-3|-|TRBJ2-1|TRBD1
TGTGCCAGCAGCTTAGATCATTACGGGACAGGGGCCAATGAGCAGTTCTTC
CASSLDHYGTGANEQFF
>TRBV18|-|TRBJ2-7|TRBD2
TGTGCCAGCTCACCAAGCAGCGGGAGTTCCTACGAGCAGTACTTC
CASSPSSGSSYEQYF
>TRBV27|-|TRBJ1-2|-
TGTGCCAGCAGCCCGGACATTAACTATGGCTACACCTTC
CASSPDINYGYTF
>TRBV29-1|-|TRBJ1-2|-
TGCAGCGTTGACGGAGAATATGGCTACACCTTC
CSVDGEYGYTF
>TRBV10-2|-|TRBJ1-1|-
TGCGCCAGCAGAGTCACTAGGAACACTGAAGCTTTCTTT
CASRVTRNTEAFF
>TRBV4-1|-|TRBJ2-6|TRBD1
TGCGCCAGCAGCCAAGGGGGCCTGGACAGGGGTTTCGCTGGGGCCAACGTCCTGACTTTC
CASSQGGLDRGFAGANVLTF
>TRBV29-1|-|TRBJ1-1|-
TGCAGCGTTGACGGGGGTGGGGCTTTCTTT
CSVDGGGAFF